Listed here is a single T cell receptor beta chain. Its antigen is still unknown. Germline-derived CDR1 and CDR2 are MNHEY and SMNVEV (reference sequence). CDR3 length equals 14 residues. V lost 8 bases, J lost 4 bases, and 9 bases stayed unmatched. These data belong to a study of cytomegalovirus exposure and HLA in healthy donors. Study results and caveats: Later analysis reportedly placed an Asian-associated ancestry cluster below the approximately 680-donor mean in N-insertions.

With 60 Vbeta and 13 Jbeta primers, the PCR was carried out. Only in-frame clones appear in the TCRdb table, and some are missing; sequencing was by immunoSEQ multiplex PCR. The sample lists 150,000 or so clones; 60% to 80% were seen once. The V gene is TRBV27, the J gene TRBJ1-2, with 8 nucleotides matching TRBD1. The sequencing sample was made of PBMCs. The clonotype was recovered from a middle-aged woman in good health and CMV-seronegative. The DNA of the CDR3 is TGTGCCAGCTCGGCAGGACAGGGAACCTATGGCTACACCTTC. This codes for CASSAGQGTYGYTF.